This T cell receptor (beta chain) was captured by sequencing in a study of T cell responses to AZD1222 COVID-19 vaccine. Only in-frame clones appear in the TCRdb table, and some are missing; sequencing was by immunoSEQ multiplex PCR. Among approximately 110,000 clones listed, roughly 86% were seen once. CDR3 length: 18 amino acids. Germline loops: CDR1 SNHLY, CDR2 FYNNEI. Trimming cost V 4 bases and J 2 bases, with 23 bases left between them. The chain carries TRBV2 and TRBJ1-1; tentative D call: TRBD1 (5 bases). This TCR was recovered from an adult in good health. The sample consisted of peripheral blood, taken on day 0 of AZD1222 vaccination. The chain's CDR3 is CASSAPRRDPDRNTEAFF. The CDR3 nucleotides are TGTGCCAGCAGTGCTCCCCGCAGGGACCCGGATAGAAACACTGAAGCTTTCTTT.